The 5 T cell receptor beta chains listed next were all sequenced from one sample in a study of vaccination effects on CD4 cells after COVID-19. The table came from immunoSEQ multiplex PCR; TCRdb's copy has only in-frame clones and leaves some out. The sample shows some 68,000 clones, about 80% of them seen only once. Before sequencing, viral peptide pools were used by the ViraFEST assay to expand antigen-specific CD4+ T cells. Culture lasted about 11 days before CD4+ T cell isolation. Two doses of BNT162b2 or mRNA-1273 vaccine were administered to participants. The antigens for these receptors are not known. The starting material was CD4+ T cells from PBMCs cultured with HCoV-229E spike peptides, obtained after COVID-19 vaccination. These TCRs come from a human donor who received a COVID-19 vaccine.

V and J are TRBV19 and TRBJ1-5; D call uncertain. V lost 5 bases and J 9 bases, leaving 17 bases between the germline ends. The CDR3 is 14 residues long. CDR1 LNHDA and CDR2 SQIVND come from the germline V gene (reference sequence). CDR3 region: CASSDGGLVPPQHF. The DNA for the CDR3 is TGTGCCAGTAGTGATGGAGGCTTGGTACCGCCCCAGCATTTT.

V usage is TRBV27 and J usage is TRBJ2-1; 9 nucleotides agree with TRBD2. J lost 8 bases, V lost 2 bases, and 4 bases had no gene match. This CDR3 has 14 amino acids. From germline, CDR1 is MNHEY and CDR2 SMNVEV (reference sequence). CDR3 nucleotides: TGTGCCAGCAGTTTAGCGGGGGGGGAGGATGAGCAGTTCTTC. This encodes CASSLAGGEDEQFF.

This clone was recorded once. V and J are TRBV4-1 and TRBJ2-5; TRBD1 agrees at 7 bases. This CDR3 contains 14 residues. Germline CDR1 reads MGHRA; CDR2 reads YSYEKL. The V and J ends lost 2 bases and 2 bases, in that order; junction bases with no gene match: 2. The CDR3 loop reads CASSQTTGQETQYF. CDR3 DNA sequence: TGCGCCAGCAGCCAAACGACAGGGCAAGAGACCCAGTACTTC.

V usage is TRBV2 and J usage is TRBJ2-7, with TRBD1 identical over 8 bases. The germline V gene encodes CDR1 SNHLY and CDR2 FYNNEI. The CDR3 is made up of 13 amino acids. Here the CDR3 reads CASRGSYGTGFPV. Written as DNA, the CDR3 is TGTGCCAGCAGGGGTAGTTACGGGACAGGTTTCCCCGTC.

This clone was seen only a few times. The chain carries TRBV29-1 and TRBJ1-2; D perhaps matches TRBD1 (6 bases). Germline V gene data show CDR1 as SQVTM and CDR2 as ANQGSEA. The CDR3 runs to 12 residues. The V end was cut by 6 bases, the J end by 4 bases, with 12 bases between. The CDR3, as DNA: TGCAGCGTGGGGGCCGCGCTCTATGGCTACACCTTC. It specifies CSVGAALYGYTF.